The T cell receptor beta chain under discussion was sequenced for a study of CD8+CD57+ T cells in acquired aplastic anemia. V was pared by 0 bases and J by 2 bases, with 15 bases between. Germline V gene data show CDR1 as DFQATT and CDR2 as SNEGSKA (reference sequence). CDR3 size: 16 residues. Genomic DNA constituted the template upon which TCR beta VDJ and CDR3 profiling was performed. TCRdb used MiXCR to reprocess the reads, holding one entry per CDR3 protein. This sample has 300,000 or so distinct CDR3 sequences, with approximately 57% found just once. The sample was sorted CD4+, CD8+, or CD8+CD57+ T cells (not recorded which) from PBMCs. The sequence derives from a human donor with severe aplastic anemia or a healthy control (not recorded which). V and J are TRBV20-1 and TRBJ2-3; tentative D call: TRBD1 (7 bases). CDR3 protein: CSARDPAGTATDTQYF. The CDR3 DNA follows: TGCAGTGCTAGAGATCCGGCGGGGACAGCCACAGATACGCAGTATTTT.